This is a list of T cell receptor beta chains from one sample in a study of early T cells in non-severe SARS-CoV-2 infection. In TCRdb, the 5' RACE reads were re-called with MiXCR into one record per CDR3 protein. The table has roughly 50,000 distinct CDR3 sequences, 4.5% to 7% seen once. Material for sequencing was whole blood. The receptors derive from an adult who was a healthcare worker with PCR-confirmed SARS-CoV-2 infection or an uninfected control (not recorded which). Both conserved end residues are part of each CDR3. A D gene is named only where the DNA matches it firmly. Expanded clones are given a class, and other clones once, few, many or no size at all.

size: many; V: TRBV7-3; D: .; J: TRBJ2-2; CDR3: CASSQQGGGELFF; DNA: TGTGCCAGCAGCCAACAGGGTGGCGGGGAGCTGTTTTTT
size: few; V: TRBV7-9; D: TRBD1; J: TRBJ1-1; CDR3: CAGFAPGGVNSEAFF; DNA: TGTGCCGGGTTCGCTCCAGGGGGGGTAAATTCTGAAGCTTTCTTT
size: .; V: TRBV12-3/TRBV12-4; D: .; J: TRBJ1-6; CDR3: CASSLETGSSYNSPLHF; DNA: TGTGCCAGCAGTTTGGAAACAGGGAGCTCCTATAATTCACCCCTCCACTTT
size: .; V: TRBV3-1; D: .; J: TRBJ1-2; CDR3: CASSQGQTRGYTF; DNA: TGTGCCAGCAGCCAAGGACAGACCAGGGGCTACACCTTC
size: many; V: TRBV12-3/TRBV12-4; D: .; J: TRBJ1-2; CDR3: CASSLGTGTANYGYTF; DNA: TGTGCCAGCAGTTTAGGAACCGGGACGGCAAACTATGGCTACACCTTC
size: few; V: TRBV11-2; D: TRBD1; J: TRBJ2-2; CDR3: CASITDRVIAGELFF; DNA: TGTGCCAGCATCACCGACAGGGTAATCGCCGGGGAGCTGTTTTTT
size: many; V: TRBV4-1; D: .; J: TRBJ2-2; CDR3: CASSQRPGELFF; DNA: TGCGCCAGCAGCCAAAGGCCCGGGGAGCTGTTTTTT
size: many; V: TRBV4-2; D: .; J: TRBJ2-7; CDR3: CASSQRNGGSDEQYF; DNA: TGTGCCAGCAGCCAGAGGAATGGGGGATCCGACGAGCAGTACTTC
size: few; V: TRBV7-9; D: TRBD1; J: TRBJ1-4; CDR3: CASSLGDRDKEKLFF; DNA: TGTGCCAGCAGCTTAGGGGACAGGGATAAAGAAAAACTGTTTTTT
size: many; V: TRBV5-1; D: .; J: TRBJ2-5; CDR3: CASSLGKGFIETQYF; DNA: TGCGCCAGCAGCTTGGGAAAAGGGTTCATAGAGACCCAGTACTTC
size: .; V: TRBV29-1; D: TRBD1; J: TRBJ2-3; CDR3: CSVESRGQDTQYF; DNA: TGCAGCGTTGAGAGCAGGGGGCAAGATACGCAGTATTTT
size: many; V: TRBV12-3/TRBV12-4; D: .; J: TRBJ2-2; CDR3: CASRTDLTGELFF; DNA: TGTGCCAGCAGGACGGACCTCACCGGGGAGCTGTTTTTT
size: .; V: TRBV10-3; D: .; J: TRBJ2-4; CDR3: CAISDGAVYTKNIQYF; DNA: TGTGCCATCAGTGATGGGGCCGTGTACACCAAAAACATTCAGTACTTC
size: many; V: TRBV27; D: .; J: TRBJ1-5; CDR3: CASSFSGTGNQPQHF; DNA: TGTGCCAGCAGTTTCTCGGGGACGGGCAATCAGCCCCAGCATTTT
size: few; V: TRBV20-1; D: TRBD2; J: TRBJ2-5; CDR3: CSAKVAGGAETQYF; DNA: TGCAGTGCTAAAGTAGCGGGAGGAGCAGAGACCCAGTACTTC
size: many; V: TRBV7-2; D: .; J: TRBJ2-3; CDR3: CASSSLPDTQYF; DNA: TGTGCCAGCAGCTCGCTACCAGATACGCAGTATTTT
size: .; V: TRBV15; D: TRBD1; J: TRBJ2-3; CDR3: CATSSRDRVADTQYF; DNA: TGTGCCACCAGCAGCCGGGACAGGGTGGCAGATACGCAGTATTTT
size: few; V: TRBV18; D: .; J: TRBJ1-1; CDR3: CASSPPWAQNTEAFF; DNA: TGTGCCAGCTCACCACCATGGGCCCAGAACACTGAAGCTTTCTTT
size: many; V: TRBV6-6; D: .; J: TRBJ2-1; CDR3: CANGKQDEQFF; DNA: TGTGCCAACGGGAAACAGGATGAGCAGTTCTTC
size: many; V: TRBV20-1; D: .; J: TRBJ2-7; CDR3: CSASSAFEQYF; DNA: TGCAGTGCTAGTTCAGCTTTCGAGCAGTACTTC
size: many; V: TRBV7-9; D: .; J: TRBJ1-4; CDR3: CASSLVGVGEKLFF; DNA: TGTGCCAGCAGCTTAGTAGGGGTCGGAGAAAAACTGTTTTTT
size: .; V: TRBV6-6; D: .; J: TRBJ2-5; CDR3: CASRPYLAEKETQYF; DNA: TGTGCCAGCAGGCCCTATTTGGCGGAAAAAGAGACCCAGTACTTC
size: many; V: TRBV7-9; D: .; J: TRBJ2-7; CDR3: CASSLNAYEQYF; DNA: TGTGCCAGCAGCTTAAATGCCTACGAGCAGTACTTC
size: many; V: TRBV11-2; D: TRBD2; J: TRBJ2-1; CDR3: CASSLASGGYNEQFF; DNA: TGTGCCAGCAGCTTAGCTAGCGGGGGGTACAATGAGCAGTTCTTC
size: .; V: TRBV15; D: .; J: TRBJ1-4; CDR3: CATKWGRINEKLFF; DNA: TGTGCCACCAAGTGGGGGCGGATTAATGAAAAACTGTTTTTT
size: .; V: TRBV12-3/TRBV12-4; D: .; J: TRBJ2-4; CDR3: CASSLYQGALAKNIQYF; DNA: TGTGCCAGCAGTTTATACCAAGGGGCACTAGCCAAAAACATTCAGTACTTC
size: many; V: TRBV4-3; D: .; J: TRBJ1-1; CDR3: CASSQGEGEAFF; DNA: TGCGCCAGCAGCCAAGGGGAGGGTGAAGCTTTCTTT